This T cell receptor beta chain was sequenced in a study of cytomegalovirus exposure and HLA in healthy donors. Some clones are missing from TCRdb's copy, which holds only in-frame ones; the method was immunoSEQ multiplex PCR. The data hold 140,000 or so clones, with 87% observed a single time. Concerning this clone itself: Its antigen is undetermined.

The CDR3 sequence is 14 residues long. Germline CDR1 and CDR2: SGHDN and FVKESK. V gave up 6 bases and J gave up 6 bases, with 14 bases separating them. Regarding the study as a whole: According to a subsequent analysis, TCR clusters from the first cohort were inclined to appear together in the roughly 110 validation repertoires. Cytomegalovirus status was reportedly diagnosed by the classifier with high specificity and sensitivity. Among TCR beta chains, those listed as cytomegalovirus-associated numbered about 160. Confirmation in vitro established that a few CMV-associated chains were specific for CMV antigens.

The V call is TRBV14, the J call TRBJ2-2; possibly TRBD1 for D (6 bases). The TCR was taken from a man between 18 and 29 years old in good health and CMV-seropositive. The sequenced material came from PBMCs. The CDR3 spells CASSGQMVPGELFF. CDR3 bases: TGTGCCAGCAGTGGACAGATGGTTCCCGGGGAGCTGTTTTTT. Drawing the rest from reference TRBV14 and TRBJ2-2, the complete variable domain is EAGVTQFPSHSVIEKGQTVTLRCDPISGHDNLYWYRRVMGKEIKFLLHFVKESKQDESGMPNNRFLAERTGGTYSTLKVQPAELEDSGVYFCASSGQMVPGELFFGEGSRLTVL.